These 21 T cell receptor beta chains originate from one sample sequenced in a study of T-cell memory formation after mild COVID-19. TCRdb re-called the 5' RACE reads with MiXCR, one entry per CDR3 protein. The profile shows fewer than 250,000 distinct CDR3 sequences, around 25% of them singletons. The specimen sequenced was PBMCs or a T cell subset sorted from them (not recorded which). These receptors came from an adult woman who had mild COVID-19 (a few samples of this study predate the infection). Cell type and time point are not known.

The V call is TRBV9, the J call TRBJ2-5; 10 bases align to TRBD2. The trim removed 5 bases at V and 4 bases at J, leaving 8 bases unmatched. The V gene's germline CDR1 is SGDLS and CDR2 YYNGEE. This CDR3 is built from 15 residues. The DNA of the CDR3 is TGTGCCAGCAGTTCGGCTAGCGGGGGCGGAGAGACCCAGTACTTC. This codes for CASSSASGGGETQYF.

This clonotype was observed a few times. The chain carries TRBV20-1 and TRBJ2-1; TRBD2 matches 7 bases. The CDR3 covers 14 residues. The V gene's germline CDR1 is DFQATT and CDR2 SNEGSKA (reference sequence). After removal of 1 base from V and 9 bases from J, the junction contained 9 bases not matched to a gene. Here the CDR3 DNA reads TGCAGTGCTAGAGCGGGAGGAGGGAAAGGTGAGCAGTTCTTC. Its protein is CSARAGGGKGEQFF.

The V gene is TRBV14, the J gene TRBJ2-7; TRBD2 matches 7 bases. Unmatched junction bases numbered 8, after V lost 0 bases and J lost 6 bases. The CDR3 length is 15 residues. Germline CDR1 SGHDN, CDR2 FVKESK. The CDR3, as DNA: TGTGCCAGCAGCCAAGACTCGCGGGAGTACGGCGAGCAGTACTTC. It translates to CASSQDSREYGEQYF.

This clonotype has just a few counts. The chain recombines TRBV7-6 with TRBJ1-3; D gene uncertain. This CDR3 contains 14 residues. The V end was cut by 0 bases, the J end by 8 bases, with 11 bases between. Germline lookup yields CDR1 SGHVS and CDR2 FNYEAQ. This CDR3 is CASSLAVGVDTIYF. In DNA, the CDR3 is TGTGCCAGCAGCTTAGCGGTTGGGGTGGACACCATATATTTT.

The rearrangement links TRBV20-1 to TRBJ2-7; 11 bases map to TRBD1. The V segment lost 5 bases and the J segment 5 bases; nucleotides outside the gene matches: 14. The CDR3 sequence is 16 residues long. Germline CDR1 DFQATT, CDR2 SNEGSKA (reference sequence). This CDR3 is CSAPTALRTGGHEQYF. CDR3 sequence (DNA): TGCAGTGCTCCGACAGCCCTCAGGACAGGGGGCCACGAGCAGTACTTC.

This chain joins TRBV5-1 and TRBJ2-7, with 11 bases that match TRBD1. V gave up 0 bases and J gave up 5 bases; unmatched junction bases: 7. CDR3 size: 16 residues. Per the germline V gene, CDR1 is SGHRS and CDR2 is YFSETQ. CDR3 in DNA: TGCGCCAGCAGCTTGGCCTATCGGACAGGGGGCGACGAGCAGTACTTC. This translates into CASSLAYRTGGDEQYF. The whole variable domain, filled in from reference TRBV5-1 and TRBJ2-7, reads KAGVTQTPRYLIKTRGQQVTLSCSPISGHRSVSWYQQTPGQGLQFLFEYFSETQRNKGNFPGRFSGRQFSNSRSEMNVSTLELGDSALYLCASSLAYRTGGDEQYFGPGTRLTVT.

This clonotype was seen more than once but under ten times. The V call is TRBV12-3 or TRBV12-4, the J call TRBJ2-1, with a weak D call TRBD1 (5 bases). V shed 6 bases and J shed 5 bases, with 23 bases lying between them. CDR3 size: 17 residues. The CDR3 is CASSPPPPRQGHNEQFF. CDR3 DNA sequence: TGTGCCAGCAGCCCACCCCCCCCGCGGCAGGGCCACAATGAGCAGTTCTTC.

This chain uses TRBV15 with TRBJ2-3; D uncertain. The CDR3 runs 14 residues. V dropped 5 bases and J dropped 6 bases, with 15 bases sitting between them. Looked up from germline, CDR1 is LNHNV and CDR2 is YYDKDF (reference sequence). This CDR3 reads CATSAAIPGDTQYF. DNA of the CDR3: TGTGCCACCAGCGCGGCCATCCCCGGGGATACGCAGTATTTT.

The chain combines TRBV28 with TRBJ2-1; D is perhaps TRBD1 (6 bases). From germline, CDR1 is MDHEN and CDR2 SYDVKM. The V end lost 11 bases, the J end lost 4 bases, and 18 bases lay between the germline ends. The CDR3 has 14 residues. CDR3 nucleotides: TGTGCCCTAAGTCAGGGGTCCAAATACAATGAGCAGTTCTTC. This translates into CALSQGSKYNEQFF.

This clonotype was observed a handful of times. The V call is TRBV4-1, the J call TRBJ2-2; 16 nucleotides line up with TRBD2. V shed 4 bases, J shed 6 bases, and the junction held 8 bases outside the gene matches. This CDR3 has 18 amino acids. Looked up from germline, CDR1 is MGHRA and CDR2 is YSYEKL. CDR3: CASSPLGLAGGPSGELFF. The DNA of the CDR3 is TGCGCCAGCAGCCCCCTGGGACTAGCGGGGGGGCCATCCGGGGAGCTGTTTTTT.

V usage is TRBV6-5 and J usage is TRBJ2-5; D might be TRBD2 (7 bases). This CDR3 region has 15 residues. The ends were cut back, 1 base at V and 3 bases at J, with 12 bases in the middle. The germline V gene encodes CDR1 MNHEY and CDR2 SVGAGI. In DNA, the CDR3 is TGTGCCAGCAGTTACTTGGGGGGGGCCAAAGAGACCCAGTACTTC. Translating it yields CASSYLGGAKETQYF.

The rearrangement links TRBV7-6 to TRBJ1-1; D is uncertain. Germline V gene data show CDR1 as SGHVS and CDR2 as FNYEAQ. V was pared by 7 bases and J by 4 bases, with 13 bases between. There are 13 residues in the CDR3. The chain's CDR3 is CASTKVGVTEAFF. In DNA, the CDR3 is TGTGCCAGCACCAAAGTTGGGGTCACTGAAGCTTTCTTT.

This clonotype was found a few times. CDR3 nucleotide sequence: TGTGCCAGCAGCTTAACGACCCCGGGCAGGAGCTCCTATAATTCACCCCTCCACTTT. Translating it yields CASSLTTPGRSSYNSPLHF. The rearrangement links TRBV7-3 to TRBJ1-6; D call uncertain. Germline V gives CDR1 SGHTA, CDR2 FQGTGA. CDR3 size: 19 residues. Trimming took off 0 bases at V and 0 bases at J, with 15 bases between the two ends.

The chain's CDR3 is CASSLSGRGVTVGELFF. The DNA of the CDR3 is TGTGCCAGCAGCCTATCGGGTCGGGGAGTCACGGTCGGGGAGCTGTTTTTT. The rearrangement links TRBV3-1 to TRBJ2-2; a weak D match, TRBD2 (5 bases). CDR1 and CDR2 from the germline V gene are LGHDT and YNNKEL (reference sequence). Trimming removed 4 bases from V and 7 bases from J, with 22 bases in between. CDR3 length equals 17 residues.

This clonotype was recorded a few times. The genes are TRBV7-2 and TRBJ1-4, with 8 nucleotides matching TRBD1. Trimming at V came to 3 bases and at J to 8 bases, leaving 8 bases not matched to a gene. The CDR3 is made up of 15 amino acids. CDR1 and CDR2 (germline): SGHTA, FQGNSA. CDR3 nucleotide sequence: TGTGCCAGCAGCTTCGACAGGGGAATAAGCGAAAAACTGTTTTTT. It yields the protein CASSFDRGISEKLFF.

The chain joins TRBV20-1 to TRBJ2-7; TRBD1 agrees at 11 bases. The CDR3 sequence is 15 residues long. CDR1 is DFQATT, CDR2 SNEGSKA, per germline (reference sequence). The ends lost 5 bases at V and 4 bases at J; junction bases unmatched: 10. CDR3: CSAGAVGQGAYEQYF. The CDR3 DNA follows: TGCAGTGCTGGTGCAGTAGGACAGGGGGCATACGAGCAGTACTTC.

This clonotype was counted at least ten times. The chain uses TRBV30 and TRBJ2-3; D is perhaps TRBD2 (5 bases). V lost 2 bases, J lost 4 bases, and 13 bases lay in between. Germline CDR1 and CDR2: GTSNPN and SVGIG (reference sequence). The CDR3 is made up of 14 amino acids. CDR3 DNA: TGTGCCTGGAGTCCTCAACTCGGGGCAGATACGCAGTATTTT. It encodes CAWSPQLGADTQYF.

CDR3 sequence (DNA): TGTGCCAGCAGCCCCGTGACAGGGGGCACTGAAGCTTTCTTT. This translates into CASSPVTGGTEAFF. This rearrangement joins TRBV3-1 to TRBJ1-1, with 9 bases aligning to TRBD1. V shed 4 bases, J shed 4 bases, and the junction held 4 bases outside the gene matches. There are 14 residues in the CDR3. Germline assignment: CDR1 LGHDT and CDR2 YNNKEL (reference sequence). Full variable domain (missing parts from reference TRBV3-1 and TRBJ1-1): DTAVSQTPKYLVTQMGNDKSIKCEQNLGHDTMYWYKQDSKKFLKIMFSYNNKELIINETVPNRFSPKSPDKAHLNLHINSLELGDSAVYFCASSPVTGGTEAFFGQGTRLTVV.

The V gene is TRBV20-1, the J gene TRBJ2-1; the match to TRBD2 covers 10 bases. The CDR3 extends over 15 amino acids. V shed 2 bases, J shed 8 bases, and the junction held 9 bases outside the gene matches. Germline-derived CDR1 and CDR2 are DFQATT and SNEGSKA (reference sequence). CDR3 residues: CSARNPSGRGYEQFF. The DNA for the CDR3 is TGCAGTGCTAGAAATCCTAGCGGGAGAGGCTATGAGCAGTTCTTC.

The CDR3 here is CASSLRGTGGAFF. The CDR3, as DNA: TGTGCCAGCAGCTTAAGGGGGACAGGAGGAGCTTTCTTT. The V and J genes are TRBV7-9 and TRBJ1-1; 8 positions match TRBD1. Per the germline V gene, CDR1 is SEHNR and CDR2 is FQNEAQ (reference sequence). CDR3 length: 13 residues. The junction had 6 bases not matched to a gene; V was cut back by 2 bases and J by 10 bases.

This clonotype came up a few times. This chain links TRBV19 with TRBJ2-7; 7 bases are shared with TRBD1. CDR3 size: 15 residues. Germline V CDR1 and CDR2: LNHDA, SQIVND (reference sequence). The trim removed 6 bases at V and 2 bases at J, leaving 10 bases unmatched. CDR3 sequence (DNA): TGTGCCAGTAGCCTACAGGGGATAGGCCCCTACGAGCAGTACTTC. This sequence encodes CASSLQGIGPYEQYF. Using reference TRBV19 and TRBJ2-7 for the parts outside the CDR3, the full variable domain is DGGITQSPKYLFRKEGQNVTLSCEQNLNHDAMYWYRQDPGQGLRLIYYSQIVNDFQKGDIAEGYSVSREKKESFPLTVTSAQKNPTAFYLCASSLQGIGPYEQYFGPGTRLTVT.